The clone carrying this T cell receptor (beta chain) was counted many times. What it binds is not known. The data were produced by immunoSEQ multiplex PCR, yet TCRdb's version contains in-frame clones alone and is incomplete. The sample contains some 980,000 clones, about 80% of which appear only once. The data belong to a study of shared clonotypes between healthy human individuals. The V gene's germline CDR1 is LNHNV and CDR2 YYDKDF (reference sequence). V gave up 0 bases and J gave up 1 base, with 10 bases separating them. The length of the CDR3 is 16 residues. Study results and caveats: Sequencing depth was expected to affect clonotype sharing among donors. The genetic and exposure-history diversity represented was limited by few donors.

Caucasian adults residing in Nashville, Tennessee made up all the donors. This chain joins TRBV15 and TRBJ2-1; a possible D gene is TRBD2 (6 bases). Sequencing was carried out using memory CD4+ T cells sorted from blood. Specified subset: CD45RA-negative fraction. The origin of this receptor is a man aged 18 to 35 in good health. In nucleotides, the CDR3 is TGTGCCACCAGCAGAGATGACGGGAGTTCCTACAATGAGCAGTTCTTC. It codes for CATSRDDGSSYNEQFF.